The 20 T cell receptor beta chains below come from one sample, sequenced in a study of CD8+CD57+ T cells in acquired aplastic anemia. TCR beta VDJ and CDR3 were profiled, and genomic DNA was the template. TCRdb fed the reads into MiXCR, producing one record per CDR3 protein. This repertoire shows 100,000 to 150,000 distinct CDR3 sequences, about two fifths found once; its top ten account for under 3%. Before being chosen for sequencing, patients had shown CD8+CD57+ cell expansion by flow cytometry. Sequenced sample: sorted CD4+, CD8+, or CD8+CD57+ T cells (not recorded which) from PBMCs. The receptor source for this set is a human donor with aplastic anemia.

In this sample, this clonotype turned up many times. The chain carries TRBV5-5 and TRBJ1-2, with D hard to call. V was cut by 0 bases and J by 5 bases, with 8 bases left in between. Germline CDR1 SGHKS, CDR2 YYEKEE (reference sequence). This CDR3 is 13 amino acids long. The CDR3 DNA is TGTGCCAGCAGCTTGGGATTGGATTATGGCTACACCTTC. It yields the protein CASSLGLDYGYTF.

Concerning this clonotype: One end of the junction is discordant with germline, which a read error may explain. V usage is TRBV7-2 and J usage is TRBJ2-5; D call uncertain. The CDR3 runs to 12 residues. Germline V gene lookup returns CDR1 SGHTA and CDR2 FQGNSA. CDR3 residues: CASSLAIGHPGF. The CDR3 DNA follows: TGTGCCAGCAGCTTAGCGATCGGCCACCCAGGCTTC. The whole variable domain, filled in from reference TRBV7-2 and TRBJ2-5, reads GAGVSQSPSNKVTEKGKDVELRCDPISGHTALYWYRQSLGQGLEFLIYFQGNSAPDKSGLPSDRFSAERTGGSVSTLTIQRTQQEDSAVYLCASSLAIGHPGFGPGTRLLVL.

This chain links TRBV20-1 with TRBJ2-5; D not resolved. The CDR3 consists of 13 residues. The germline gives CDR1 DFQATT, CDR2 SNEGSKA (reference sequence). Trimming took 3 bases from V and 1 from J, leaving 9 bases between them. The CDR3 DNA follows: TGCAGTGCTAGCAACCAGGCCCAAGAGACCCAGTACTTC. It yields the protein CSASNQAQETQYF.

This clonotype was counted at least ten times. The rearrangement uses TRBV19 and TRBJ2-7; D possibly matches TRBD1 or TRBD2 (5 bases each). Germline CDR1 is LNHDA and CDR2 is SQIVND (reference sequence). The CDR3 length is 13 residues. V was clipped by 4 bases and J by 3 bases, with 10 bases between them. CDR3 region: CASSTREFYEQYF. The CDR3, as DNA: TGTGCCAGTAGTACCAGGGAGTTCTACGAGCAGTACTTC.

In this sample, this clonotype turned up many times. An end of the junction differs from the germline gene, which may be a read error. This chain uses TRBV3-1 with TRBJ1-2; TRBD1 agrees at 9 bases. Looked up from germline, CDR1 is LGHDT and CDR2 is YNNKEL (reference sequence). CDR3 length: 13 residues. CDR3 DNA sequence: TGCGCCAGCAGCCAAAGGACAGGGGACGGCTACACCTTC. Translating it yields CASSQRTGDGYTF.

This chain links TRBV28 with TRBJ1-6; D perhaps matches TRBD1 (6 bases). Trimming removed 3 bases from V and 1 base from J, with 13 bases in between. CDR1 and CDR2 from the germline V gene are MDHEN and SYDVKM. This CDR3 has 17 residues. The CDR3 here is CASSFLLGASYNSPLHF. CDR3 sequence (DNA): TGTGCCAGCAGTTTTCTTCTGGGGGCGTCCTATAATTCACCCCTCCACTTT.

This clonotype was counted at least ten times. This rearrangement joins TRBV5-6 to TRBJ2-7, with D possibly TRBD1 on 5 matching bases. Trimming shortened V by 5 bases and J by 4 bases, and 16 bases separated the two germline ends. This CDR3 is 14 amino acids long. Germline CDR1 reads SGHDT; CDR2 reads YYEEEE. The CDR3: CASRHATDRYEQYV. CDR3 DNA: TGTGCCAGCAGACATGCGACAGATAGGTACGAGCAGTACGTC.

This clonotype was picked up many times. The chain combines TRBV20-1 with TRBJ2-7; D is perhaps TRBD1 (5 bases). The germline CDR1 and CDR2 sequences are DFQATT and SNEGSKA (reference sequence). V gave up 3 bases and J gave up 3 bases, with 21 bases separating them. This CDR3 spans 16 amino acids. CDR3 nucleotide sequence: TGCAGTGCTAGTAGAAGGGGAAAAGTCACCTACTACGAGCAGTACTTC. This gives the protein CSASRRGKVTYYEQYF.

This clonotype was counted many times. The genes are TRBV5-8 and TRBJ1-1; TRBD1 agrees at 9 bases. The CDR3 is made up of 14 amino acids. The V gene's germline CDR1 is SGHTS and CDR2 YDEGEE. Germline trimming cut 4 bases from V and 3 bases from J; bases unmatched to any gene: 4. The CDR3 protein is CASSPGQGYTEAFF. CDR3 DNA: TGTGCCAGCAGCCCGGGACAGGGCTACACTGAAGCTTTCTTT. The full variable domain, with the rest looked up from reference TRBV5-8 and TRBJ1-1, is EAGVTQSPTHLIKTRGQQATLRCSPISGHTSVYWYQQALGLGLQFLLWYDEGEERNRGNFPPRFSGRQFPNYSSELNVNALELEDSALYLCASSPGQGYTEAFFGQGTRLTVV.

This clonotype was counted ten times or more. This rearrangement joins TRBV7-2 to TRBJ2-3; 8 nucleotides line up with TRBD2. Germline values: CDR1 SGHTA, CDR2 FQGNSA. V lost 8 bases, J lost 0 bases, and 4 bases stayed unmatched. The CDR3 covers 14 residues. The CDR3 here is CASPAGGSTDTQYF. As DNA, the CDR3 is TGTGCCAGCCCGGCGGGGGGTAGCACAGATACGCAGTATTTT.

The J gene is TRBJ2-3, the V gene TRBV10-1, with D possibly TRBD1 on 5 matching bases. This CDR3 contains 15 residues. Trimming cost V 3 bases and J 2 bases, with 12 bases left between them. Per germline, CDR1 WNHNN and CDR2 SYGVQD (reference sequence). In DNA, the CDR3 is TGCGCCAGCAGTGATCAGACAGTACCCACAGATACGCAGTATTTT. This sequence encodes CASSDQTVPTDTQYF.

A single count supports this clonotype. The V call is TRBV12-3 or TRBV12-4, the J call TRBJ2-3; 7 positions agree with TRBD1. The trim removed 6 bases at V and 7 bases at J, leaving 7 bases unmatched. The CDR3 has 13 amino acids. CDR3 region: CASSRQGVNTQYF. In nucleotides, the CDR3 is TGTGCCAGCAGCCGTCAGGGGGTAAATACGCAGTATTTT.

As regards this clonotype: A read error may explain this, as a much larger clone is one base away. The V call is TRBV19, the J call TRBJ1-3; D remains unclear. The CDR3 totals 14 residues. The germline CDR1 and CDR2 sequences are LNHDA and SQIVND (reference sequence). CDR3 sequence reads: CASSIESSGSTIYF. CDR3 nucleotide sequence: TGTGCCAGTAGTATAGAGAGCTCTGGAAGCACCATATATTTT.

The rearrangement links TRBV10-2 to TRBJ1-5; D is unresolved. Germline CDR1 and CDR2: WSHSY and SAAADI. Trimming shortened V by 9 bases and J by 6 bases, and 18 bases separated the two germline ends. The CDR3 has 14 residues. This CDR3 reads CARQLRNEAQPQHF. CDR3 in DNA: TGCGCCAGGCAGCTTAGGAATGAGGCTCAGCCCCAGCATTTT.

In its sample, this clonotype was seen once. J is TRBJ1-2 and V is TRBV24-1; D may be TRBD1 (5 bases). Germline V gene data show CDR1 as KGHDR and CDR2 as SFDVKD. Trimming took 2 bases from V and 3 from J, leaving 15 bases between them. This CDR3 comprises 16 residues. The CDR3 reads CATSDSHYGHDYGYTF. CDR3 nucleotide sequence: TGTGCCACCAGTGATTCACATTACGGACATGACTATGGCTACACCTTC.

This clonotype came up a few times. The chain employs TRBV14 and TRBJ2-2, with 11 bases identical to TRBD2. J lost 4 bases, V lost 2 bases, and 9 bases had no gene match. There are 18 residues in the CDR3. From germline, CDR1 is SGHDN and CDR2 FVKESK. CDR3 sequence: CASSQRLAGPLGTGELFF. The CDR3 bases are TGTGCCAGCAGCCAACGACTAGCGGGGCCTTTGGGCACCGGGGAGCTGTTTTTT.

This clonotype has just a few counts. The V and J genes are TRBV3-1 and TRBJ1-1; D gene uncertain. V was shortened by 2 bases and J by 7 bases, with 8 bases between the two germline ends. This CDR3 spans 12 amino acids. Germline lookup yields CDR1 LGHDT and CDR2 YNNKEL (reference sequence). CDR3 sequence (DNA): TGTGCCAGCAGCCAATTTAGCAGTGAAGCTTTCTTT. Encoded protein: CASSQFSSEAFF.

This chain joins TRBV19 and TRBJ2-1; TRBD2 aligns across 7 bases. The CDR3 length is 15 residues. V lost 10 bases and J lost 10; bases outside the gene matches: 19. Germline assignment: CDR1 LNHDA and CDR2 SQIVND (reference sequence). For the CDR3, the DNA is TGTGCCACCGGGAGCGGGACCGCGGCGGTTTGGGAGCAGTTCTTC. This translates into CATGSGTAAVWEQFF.

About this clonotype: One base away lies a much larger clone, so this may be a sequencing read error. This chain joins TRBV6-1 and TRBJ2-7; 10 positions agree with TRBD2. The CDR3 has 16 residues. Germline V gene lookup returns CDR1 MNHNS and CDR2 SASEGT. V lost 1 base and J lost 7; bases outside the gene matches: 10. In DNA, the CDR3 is TGTGCCAGCAGTGAAGAGCGGGGGGGCCCCTACAATGAGCAGTACTTC. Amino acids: CASSEERGGPYNEQYF.

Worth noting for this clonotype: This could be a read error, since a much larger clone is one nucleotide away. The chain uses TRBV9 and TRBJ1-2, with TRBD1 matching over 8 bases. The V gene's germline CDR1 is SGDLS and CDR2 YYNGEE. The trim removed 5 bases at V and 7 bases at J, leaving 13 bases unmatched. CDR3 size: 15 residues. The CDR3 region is CASSSKVRGRSGYTF. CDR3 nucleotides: TGTGCCAGCAGTTCGAAAGTCAGGGGGCGCAGTGGCTACACCTTC.